Each of the 19 T cell receptor beta chains below was sequenced from the same sample in a study of shared clonotypes between healthy human individuals (dated by TCRdb to between 2020 and 2021). Library method: the immunoSEQ multiplex PCR assay. In TCRdb, the immuneACCESS table is reduced to in-frame sequences with V and J assigned. These tables do not hold every clone; where another copy was compared, an unresolved V gene accounts for under half, and the others remain unexplained. The sample includes roughly 1.4 million clones, with about 98.5% observed a single time. The ten largest clonotypes hold 0.36% of the sample. Material: naive CD4+ T cells sorted from blood. According to the study, the label for this sample's cell subset or site signals: CD45RA+ positively selected. All receptors derive from a man between 25 and 39 years old in good health.

This chain joins TRBV7-3 and TRBJ2-2; TRBD1 matches 9 bases. The CDR3 runs 15 residues. V gave up 4 bases and J gave up 10 bases; unmatched junction bases: 10. Germline V gives CDR1 SGHTA, CDR2 FQGTGA. The CDR3 DNA is TGTGCCAGCAGCTATACAGGGGGCACGAAACAGGAGCTGTTTTTT. Its translation is CASSYTGGTKQELFF.

The rearrangement links TRBV11-2 to TRBJ2-1; D may match TRBD1 or TRBD2 (6 bases each). The V gene's germline CDR1 is SGHAT and CDR2 FQNNGV. V gave up 11 bases and J gave up 6 bases, with 20 bases separating them. The CDR3 is 14 residues long. The CDR3 loop reads CAVRGGSGSNEQFF. The CDR3 nucleotides are TGTGCCGTACGTGGGGGCAGCGGGTCCAATGAGCAGTTCTTC.

The genes are TRBV10-1 and TRBJ2-6; D gene uncertain. V shed 10 bases and J shed 2 bases, with 15 bases lying between them. In germline, CDR1 is WNHNN, CDR2 SYGVQD (reference sequence). This CDR3 spans 15 amino acids. CDR3 sequence (DNA): TGCGCCATCCCCCGTGTAAGTCCTGGGGCCAACGTCCTGACTTTC. Its protein is CAIPRVSPGANVLTF.

Comments on this clone: This sample also contains other DNA sequences that code for the same CDR3. The genes are TRBV5-1 and TRBJ2-2; no clear D. Per germline, CDR1 SGHRS and CDR2 YFSETQ. CDR3 length: 14 amino acids. Trimming cost V 4 bases and J 0 bases, with 7 bases left between them. CDR3 in DNA: TGCGCCAGCAGCCCCCTCACGAACACCGGGGAGCTGTTTTTT. It is translated as CASSPLTNTGELFF. Combining the CDR3 with reference TRBV5-1 and TRBJ2-2 gives the whole variable domain KAGVTQTPRYLIKTRGQQVTLSCSPISGHRSVSWYQQTPGQGLQFLFEYFSETQRNKGNFPGRFSGRQFSNSRSEMNVSTLELGDSALYLCASSPLTNTGELFFGEGSRLTVL.

The genes are TRBV6-6 and TRBJ1-1; D is perhaps TRBD1 (5 bases). V was clipped by 5 bases and J by 7 bases, with 11 bases between them. The CDR3 length is 12 residues. Germline V gives CDR1 MNHNY, CDR2 SVGAGI (reference sequence). The CDR3 is CASSRGEVEAFF. CDR3 DNA sequence: TGTGCCAGCAGTCGAGGGGAGGTTGAAGCTTTCTTT.

The V call is TRBV11-3, the J call TRBJ2-1; D not certain. The CDR3 loop spans 15 amino acids. CDR1 is SGHNT, CDR2 YENEEA, per germline. Trimming pared 3 bases from V and 9 bases from J, leaving 18 bases between. The CDR3 spells CASSLGGPTNFEQFF. CDR3 coding DNA: TGTGCCAGCAGCTTGGGTGGGCCGACCAACTTTGAGCAGTTCTTC.

This chain links TRBV7-9 with TRBJ2-1; D might be TRBD2 (6 bases). Germline-derived CDR1 and CDR2 are SEHNR and FQNEAQ (reference sequence). The V gene lost 5 bases and the J gene lost 4 bases, with 15 bases spanning the gap. This CDR3 has 15 residues. The CDR3 reads CASSPTSKPYNEQFF. CDR3 nucleotide sequence: TGTGCCAGCAGCCCAACTAGCAAGCCATACAATGAGCAGTTCTTC.

The chain links TRBV11-2 to TRBJ2-7; perhaps TRBD2 as D (5 bases). The germline gives CDR1 SGHAT, CDR2 FQNNGV. With 5 bases removed from V and 0 bases from J, the gap between germline ends came to 14 bases. The CDR3 sequence is 15 residues long. CDR3 protein: CASSLRSGHSYEQYF. Written as DNA, the CDR3 is TGTGCCAGCAGCCTCAGGAGCGGCCACTCCTACGAGCAGTACTTC. Full variable domain (missing parts from reference TRBV11-2 and TRBJ2-7): EAGVAQSPRYKIIEKRQSVAFWCNPISGHATLYWYQQILGQGPKLLIQFQNNGVVDDSQLPKDRFSAERLKGVDSTLKIQPAKLEDSAVYLCASSLRSGHSYEQYFGPGTRLTVT.

As concerns this clone: Compared with germline, one end of the junction differs, possibly owing to a read error. The chain uses TRBV28 and TRBJ2-3; 10 positions match TRBD2. The length of the CDR3 is 15 residues. Germline lookup yields CDR1 MDHEN and CDR2 SYDVKM. The CDR3 nucleotides are TGTGCCAGCAGTTTAACTTCTAGCGGGAGTCCTCGGGTGAATTTT. The encoded protein is CASSLTSSGSPRVNF.

This chain links TRBV2 with TRBJ2-2, with TRBD2 identical over 8 bases. The CDR3 is made up of 13 amino acids. Unmatched junction bases numbered 7, after V lost 10 bases and J lost 6 bases. Per the germline V gene, CDR1 is SNHLY and CDR2 is FYNNEI. CDR3 residues: CATQRELPGELFF. CDR3 DNA: TGTGCCACCCAGCGGGAGTTACCCGGGGAGCTGTTTTTT.

Comments on this clone: The same CDR3 arises from other DNA sequences in this sample as well. This chain links TRBV7-9 with TRBJ2-7; TRBD2 matches 14 bases. Germline trimming cut 1 base from V and 3 bases from J; bases unmatched to any gene: 5. Germline CDR1 and CDR2: SEHNR and FQNEAQ (reference sequence). The CDR3 totals 17 residues. CDR3 region: CASSLGGLAGELYEQYF. CDR3 DNA sequence: TGTGCCAGCAGCTTAGGGGGACTAGCGGGAGAGCTCTACGAGCAGTACTTC.

The chain uses TRBV27 and TRBJ1-4; D is ambiguous. CDR3 length: 15 amino acids. Germline assignment: CDR1 MNHEY and CDR2 SMNVEV (reference sequence). Trimming took 6 bases from V and 4 from J, leaving 15 bases between them. CDR3 sequence: CASSYQGRLNEKLFF. The CDR3 DNA sequence: TGTGCCAGCAGCTATCAAGGGCGGCTTAATGAAAAACTGTTTTTT.

A note on this clone: The same CDR3 can be traced to other DNA sequences in this sample. In DNA, the CDR3 is TGTGCCAGCAGCTTAGGATTAGACACAGATACGCAGTATTTT. This encodes CASSLGLDTDTQYF. This chain joins TRBV7-3 and TRBJ2-3, with D unclear. The V end lost 2 bases, the J end lost 2 bases, and 8 bases lay between the germline ends. The CDR3 covers 14 residues. Germline-derived CDR1 and CDR2 are SGHTA and FQGTGA.

The chain uses TRBV7-2 and TRBJ2-3; 7 bases line up with TRBD1. CDR3 length: 16 amino acids. The V segment lost 5 bases and the J segment 6 bases; nucleotides outside the gene matches: 14. Germline assignment: CDR1 SGHTA and CDR2 FQGNSA. CDR3 coding DNA: TGTGCCAGCAGCCCTCCCCGGACAGGCGCTGGGGATACGCAGTATTTT. Its protein product is CASSPPRTGAGDTQYF.

V gene TRBV5-1 combines with J gene TRBJ2-7; D might be TRBD1 or TRBD2, each matching 6 bases. The CDR3 sequence is 17 residues long. V gave up 1 base and J gave up 7 bases, with 24 bases separating them. The germline CDR1 and CDR2 sequences are SGHRS and YFSETQ. The CDR3: CASSLLGPPGGPGEQYF. CDR3 nucleotides: TGCGCCAGCAGCTTGTTGGGGCCCCCCGGGGGCCCAGGAGAGCAGTACTTC.

This chain connects TRBV18 to TRBJ2-7; TRBD2 might be the D (6 bases). Per the germline V gene, CDR1 is KGHSH and CDR2 is LQKENI. This CDR3 region has 14 residues. With 4 bases removed from V and 4 bases from J, the gap between germline ends came to 14 bases. The CDR3 nucleotides read TGTGCCAGCTCACTGCCGACTAGTTCATACGAGCAGTACTTC. It specifies CASSLPTSSYEQYF.

The chain couples TRBV29-1 to TRBJ1-1, with 10 bases identical to TRBD1. The CDR3 sequence is 16 residues long. With V trimmed by 4 bases and J by 2 bases, 10 bases remained unmatched. The germline V gene has CDR1 SQVTM and CDR2 ANQGSEA. The CDR3 coding sequence is TGCAGCGTTGGTAGACAGGGGGCAGATATAAACACTGAAGCTTTCTTT. It encodes CSVGRQGADINTEAFF.

This clone was recorded only once. CDR3 sequence (DNA): TGTGCCATCAGTGAGTCGGTACTAGCGAAGACCTCCTACGAGCAGTACTTC. It is translated as CAISESVLAKTSYEQYF. J is TRBJ2-7 and V is TRBV10-3, with 7 positions matching TRBD2. CDR1 is ENHRY, CDR2 SYGVKD, per germline. The trim removed 0 bases at V and 0 bases at J, leaving 8 bases unmatched. CDR3 length equals 17 residues.

The gene calls are TRBV4-1 and TRBJ2-5; D remains unclear. Germline CDR1 is MGHRA and CDR2 is YSYEKL. The CDR3 length is 16 residues. The V end lost 0 bases, the J end lost 2 bases, and 13 bases lay between the germline ends. CDR3 sequence reads: CASSQDRPLRQETQYF. CDR3 bases: TGCGCCAGCAGCCAAGATCGCCCATTAAGACAAGAGACCCAGTACTTC.